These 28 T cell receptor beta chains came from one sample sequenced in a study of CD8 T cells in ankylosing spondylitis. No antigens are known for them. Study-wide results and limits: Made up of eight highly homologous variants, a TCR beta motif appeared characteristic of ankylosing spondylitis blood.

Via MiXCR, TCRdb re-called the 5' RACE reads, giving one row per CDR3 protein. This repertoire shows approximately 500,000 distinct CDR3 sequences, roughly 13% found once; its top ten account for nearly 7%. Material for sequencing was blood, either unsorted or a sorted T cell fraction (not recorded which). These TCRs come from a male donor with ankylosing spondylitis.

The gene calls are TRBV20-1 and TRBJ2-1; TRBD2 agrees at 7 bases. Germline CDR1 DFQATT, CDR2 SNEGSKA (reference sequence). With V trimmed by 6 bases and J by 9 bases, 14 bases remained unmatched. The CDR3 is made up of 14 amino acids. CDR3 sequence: CSAPNRREFSEQFF. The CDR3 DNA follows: TGCAGTGCCCCGAACAGGCGGGAGTTCAGTGAGCAGTTCTTC.

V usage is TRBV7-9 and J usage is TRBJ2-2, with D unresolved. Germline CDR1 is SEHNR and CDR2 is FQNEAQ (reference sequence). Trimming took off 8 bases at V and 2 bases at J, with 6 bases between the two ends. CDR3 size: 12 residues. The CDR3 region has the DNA TGTGCCAGCGAGATTAACACCGGGGAGCTGTTTTTT. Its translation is CASEINTGELFF.

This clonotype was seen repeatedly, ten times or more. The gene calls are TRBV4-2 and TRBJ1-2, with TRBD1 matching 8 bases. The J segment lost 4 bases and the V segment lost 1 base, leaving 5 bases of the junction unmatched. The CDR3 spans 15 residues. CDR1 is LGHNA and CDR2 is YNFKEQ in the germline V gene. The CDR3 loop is CASSQVGQVGYGYTF. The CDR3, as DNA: TGTGCCAGCAGCCAAGTGGGACAGGTCGGCTATGGCTACACCTTC.

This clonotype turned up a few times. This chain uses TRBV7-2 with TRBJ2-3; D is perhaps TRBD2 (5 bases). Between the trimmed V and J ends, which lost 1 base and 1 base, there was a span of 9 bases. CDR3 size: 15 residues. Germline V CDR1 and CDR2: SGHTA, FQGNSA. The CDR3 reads CASSLGRRGTDTQYF. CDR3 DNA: TGTGCCAGCAGCTTAGGGAGGCGCGGCACAGATACGCAGTATTTT.

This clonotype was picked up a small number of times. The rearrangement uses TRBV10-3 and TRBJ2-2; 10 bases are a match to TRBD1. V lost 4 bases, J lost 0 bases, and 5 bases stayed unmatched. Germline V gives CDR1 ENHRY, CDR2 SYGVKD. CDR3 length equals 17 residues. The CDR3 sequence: CAISGDRGPSNTGELFF. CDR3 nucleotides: TGTGCCATCAGTGGGGACAGGGGTCCATCGAACACCGGGGAGCTGTTTTTT.

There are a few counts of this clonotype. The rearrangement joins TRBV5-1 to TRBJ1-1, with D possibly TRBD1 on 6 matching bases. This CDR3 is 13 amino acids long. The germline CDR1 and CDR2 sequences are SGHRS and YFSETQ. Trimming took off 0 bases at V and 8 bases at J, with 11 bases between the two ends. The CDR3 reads CASSLGDTGEAFF. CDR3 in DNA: TGCGCCAGCAGCTTGGGGGACACCGGGGAAGCTTTCTTT.

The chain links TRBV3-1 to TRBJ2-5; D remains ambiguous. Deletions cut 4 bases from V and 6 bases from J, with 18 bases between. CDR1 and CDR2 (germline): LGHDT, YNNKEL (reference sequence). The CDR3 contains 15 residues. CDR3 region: CASSPHPQSVKTQYF. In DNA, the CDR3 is TGTGCCAGCAGCCCTCACCCACAGTCAGTGAAGACCCAGTACTTC.

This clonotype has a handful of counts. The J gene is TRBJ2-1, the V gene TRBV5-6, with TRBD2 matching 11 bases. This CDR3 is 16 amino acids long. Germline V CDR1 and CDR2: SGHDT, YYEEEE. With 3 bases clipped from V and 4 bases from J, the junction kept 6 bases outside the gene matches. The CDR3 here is CASSSFVAGGYNEQFF. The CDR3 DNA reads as TGTGCCAGCAGCTCTTTCGTAGCGGGAGGGTACAATGAGCAGTTCTTC.

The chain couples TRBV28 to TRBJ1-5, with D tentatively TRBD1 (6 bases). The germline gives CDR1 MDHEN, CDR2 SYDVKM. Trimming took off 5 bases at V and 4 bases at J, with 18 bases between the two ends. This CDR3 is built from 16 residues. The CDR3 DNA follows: TGTGCCAGCAGTCCCCAGCGGGGGGCGCGGAATCAGCCCCAGCATTTT. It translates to CASSPQRGARNQPQHF.

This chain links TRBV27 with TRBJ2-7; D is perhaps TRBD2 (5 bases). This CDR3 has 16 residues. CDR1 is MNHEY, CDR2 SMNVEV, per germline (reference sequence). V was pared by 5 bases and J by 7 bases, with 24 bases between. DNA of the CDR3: TGTGCCAGCAGTCCGACGAGTGAGGGCGTGGGGTGGGAGCAGTACTTC. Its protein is CASSPTSEGVGWEQYF.

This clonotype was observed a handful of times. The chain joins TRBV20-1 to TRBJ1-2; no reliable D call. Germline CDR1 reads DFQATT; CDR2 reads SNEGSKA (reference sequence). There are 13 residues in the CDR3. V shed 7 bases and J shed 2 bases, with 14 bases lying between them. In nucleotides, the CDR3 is TGCAGTGTCATACGGCCCTTCAACTATGGCTACACCTTC. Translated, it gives CSVIRPFNYGYTF.

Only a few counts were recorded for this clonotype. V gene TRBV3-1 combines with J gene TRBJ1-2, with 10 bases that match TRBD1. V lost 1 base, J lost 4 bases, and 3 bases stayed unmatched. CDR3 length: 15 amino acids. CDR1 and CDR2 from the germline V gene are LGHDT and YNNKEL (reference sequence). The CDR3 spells CASSQARQGAYGYTF. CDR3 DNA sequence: TGTGCCAGCAGCCAAGCTAGACAGGGGGCCTATGGCTACACCTTC.

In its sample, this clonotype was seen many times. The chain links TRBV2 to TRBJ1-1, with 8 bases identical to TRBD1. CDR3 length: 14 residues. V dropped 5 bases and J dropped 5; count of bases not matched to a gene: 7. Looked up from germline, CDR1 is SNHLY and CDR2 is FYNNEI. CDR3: CASSSTGGLTEAFF. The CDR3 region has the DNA TGTGCCAGCAGTTCTACAGGGGGTTTAACTGAAGCTTTCTTT.

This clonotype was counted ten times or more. The CDR3 sequence: CASSLEAGFLFWVGDEETQYF. The CDR3 DNA reads TGTGCCAGCAGCTTAGAGGCAGGGTTTTTATTTTGGGTCGGGGACGAAGAGACCCAGTACTTC. This rearrangement joins TRBV11-2 to TRBJ2-5; D could derive from TRBD1 or TRBD2 (5 bases each). The germline V gene has CDR1 SGHAT and CDR2 FQNNGV. The ends were cut back, 0 bases at V and 3 bases at J, with 29 bases in the middle. The CDR3 totals 21 residues. Complete variable domain (other parts from reference TRBV11-2 and TRBJ2-5): EAGVAQSPRYKIIEKRQSVAFWCNPISGHATLYWYQQILGQGPKLLIQFQNNGVVDDSQLPKDRFSAERLKGVDSTLKIQPAKLEDSAVYLCASSLEAGFLFWVGDEETQYFGPGTRLLVL.

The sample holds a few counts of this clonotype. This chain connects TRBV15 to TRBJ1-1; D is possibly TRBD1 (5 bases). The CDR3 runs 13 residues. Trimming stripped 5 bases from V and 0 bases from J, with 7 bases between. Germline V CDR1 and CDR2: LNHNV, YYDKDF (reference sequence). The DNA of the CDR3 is TGTGCCACCAGCGGGGGAATGAACACTGAAGCTTTCTTT. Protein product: CATSGGMNTEAFF.

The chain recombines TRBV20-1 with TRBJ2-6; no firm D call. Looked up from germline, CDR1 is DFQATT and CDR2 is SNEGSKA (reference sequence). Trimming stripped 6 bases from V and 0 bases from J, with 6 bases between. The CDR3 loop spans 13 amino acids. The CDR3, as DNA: TGCAGTGCCCGGAGCTCTGGGGCCAACGTCCTGACTTTC. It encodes CSARSSGANVLTF.

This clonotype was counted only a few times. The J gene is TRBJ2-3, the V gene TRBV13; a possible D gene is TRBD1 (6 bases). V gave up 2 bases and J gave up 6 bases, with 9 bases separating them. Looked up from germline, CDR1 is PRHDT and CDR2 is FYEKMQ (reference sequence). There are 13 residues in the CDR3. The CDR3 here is CASSLKRGDTQYF. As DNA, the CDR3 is TGTGCCAGCAGCTTAAAGAGGGGGGATACGCAGTATTTT.

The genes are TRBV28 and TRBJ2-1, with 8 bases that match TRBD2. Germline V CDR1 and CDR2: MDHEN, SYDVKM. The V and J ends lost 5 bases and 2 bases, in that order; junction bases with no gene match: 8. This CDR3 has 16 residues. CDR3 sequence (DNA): TGTGCCAGCAGTCTTCGGGGGGGGGTAACCTACAATGAGCAGTTCTTC. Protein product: CASSLRGGVTYNEQFF.

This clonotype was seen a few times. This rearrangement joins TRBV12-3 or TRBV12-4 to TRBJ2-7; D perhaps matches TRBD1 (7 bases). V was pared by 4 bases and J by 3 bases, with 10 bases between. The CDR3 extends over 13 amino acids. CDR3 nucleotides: TGTGCCAGCAGTTGGGGGGACAGCTACGAGCAGTACGTC. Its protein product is CASSWGDSYEQYV.

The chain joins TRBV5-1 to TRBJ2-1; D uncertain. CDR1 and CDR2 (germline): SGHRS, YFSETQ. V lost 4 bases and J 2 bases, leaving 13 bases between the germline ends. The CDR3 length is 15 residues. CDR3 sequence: CASSPLGLPYNEQFF. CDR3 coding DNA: TGCGCCAGCAGCCCTCTAGGCCTACCCTACAATGAGCAGTTCTTC.

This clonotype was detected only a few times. The CDR3 loop reads CASSLGLAGGLENYEQYF. DNA for the CDR3: TGTGCCAGCAGCTTAGGGCTAGCGGGAGGCCTCGAAAACTACGAGCAGTACTTC. This sequence joins TRBV7-8 and TRBJ2-7; 11 bases map to TRBD2. V trimming: 1 base; J trimming: 3 bases; junction bases outside the gene matches: 11. Germline V CDR1 and CDR2: SGHVS, FQNEAQ. The CDR3 is 18 residues long.

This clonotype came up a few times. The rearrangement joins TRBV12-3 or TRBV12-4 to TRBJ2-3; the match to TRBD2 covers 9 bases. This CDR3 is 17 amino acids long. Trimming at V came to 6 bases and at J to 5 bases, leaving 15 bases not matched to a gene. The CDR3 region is CASRKGRASGEEDTQYF. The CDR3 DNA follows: TGTGCCAGCAGGAAGGGGAGGGCTAGCGGGGAAGAAGATACGCAGTATTTT.

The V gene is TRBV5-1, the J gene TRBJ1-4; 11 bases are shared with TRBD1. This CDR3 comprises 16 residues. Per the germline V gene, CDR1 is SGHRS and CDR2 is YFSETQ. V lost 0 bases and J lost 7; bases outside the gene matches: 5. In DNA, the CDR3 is TGCGCCAGCAGCTTGGGGGACAGGGGGATTGGTGAAAAACTGTTTTTT. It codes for CASSLGDRGIGEKLFF.

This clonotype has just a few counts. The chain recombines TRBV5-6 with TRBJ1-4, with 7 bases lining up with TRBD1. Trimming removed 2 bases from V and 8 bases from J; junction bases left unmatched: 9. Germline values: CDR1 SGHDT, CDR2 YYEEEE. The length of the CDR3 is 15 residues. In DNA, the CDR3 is TGTGCCAGCAGCTTACAGGGGACTTTAAAAGAAAAACTGTTTTTT. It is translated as CASSLQGTLKEKLFF.

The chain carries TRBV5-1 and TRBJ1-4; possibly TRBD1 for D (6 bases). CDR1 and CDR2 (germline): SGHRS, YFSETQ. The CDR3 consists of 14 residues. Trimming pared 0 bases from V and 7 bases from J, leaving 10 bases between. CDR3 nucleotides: TGCGCCAGCAGCTTGGAACAGGGCGTTGAAAAACTGTTTTTT. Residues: CASSLEQGVEKLFF.

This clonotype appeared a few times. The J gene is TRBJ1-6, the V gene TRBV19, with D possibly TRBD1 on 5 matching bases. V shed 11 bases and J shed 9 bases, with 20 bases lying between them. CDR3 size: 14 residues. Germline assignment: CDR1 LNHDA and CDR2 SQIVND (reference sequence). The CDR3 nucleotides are TGTGCCGGAAACCCCGGGACGCCAATTTCACCCCTCCACTTT. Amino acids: CAGNPGTPISPLHF.

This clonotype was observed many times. The CDR3 reads CASRPGIQVGELFF. The CDR3 DNA reads as TGTGCCAGCAGGCCCGGGATCCAGGTCGGGGAGCTGTTTTTT. V usage is TRBV12-3 or TRBV12-4 and J usage is TRBJ2-2, with D possibly being TRBD2 (5 bases). The V end was cut by 6 bases, the J end by 7 bases, with 15 bases between. This CDR3 contains 14 residues.

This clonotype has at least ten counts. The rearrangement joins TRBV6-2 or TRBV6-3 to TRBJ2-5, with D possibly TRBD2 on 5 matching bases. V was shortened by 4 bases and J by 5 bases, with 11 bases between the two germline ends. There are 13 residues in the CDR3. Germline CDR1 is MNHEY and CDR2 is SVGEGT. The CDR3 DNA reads TGTGCCAGCAGTTGGGCGGGCGAGGAGACCCAGTACTTC. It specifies CASSWAGEETQYF.